This T cell receptor (beta chain) derives from a study of control samples from healthy donors and cancer patients. Profiled with immunoSEQ multiplex PCR; TCRdb holds only in-frame clones, not every one. The sample lists 150,000 to 200,000 clones; around 94% were seen once. The CDR3 is 15 residues long. V was cut by 3 bases and J by 3 bases, with 12 bases left in between. Per germline, CDR1 MGHDK and CDR2 SYGVNS. The sequenced sample was blood. V usage is TRBV25-1 and J usage is TRBJ2-4; D not resolved. This TCR was sampled from a young man in good health. The CDR3 DNA follows: TGTGCCAGCAGTGACTTCGTGGTCGTCAAAAACATTCAGTACTTC. Translated: CASSDFVVVKNIQYF.